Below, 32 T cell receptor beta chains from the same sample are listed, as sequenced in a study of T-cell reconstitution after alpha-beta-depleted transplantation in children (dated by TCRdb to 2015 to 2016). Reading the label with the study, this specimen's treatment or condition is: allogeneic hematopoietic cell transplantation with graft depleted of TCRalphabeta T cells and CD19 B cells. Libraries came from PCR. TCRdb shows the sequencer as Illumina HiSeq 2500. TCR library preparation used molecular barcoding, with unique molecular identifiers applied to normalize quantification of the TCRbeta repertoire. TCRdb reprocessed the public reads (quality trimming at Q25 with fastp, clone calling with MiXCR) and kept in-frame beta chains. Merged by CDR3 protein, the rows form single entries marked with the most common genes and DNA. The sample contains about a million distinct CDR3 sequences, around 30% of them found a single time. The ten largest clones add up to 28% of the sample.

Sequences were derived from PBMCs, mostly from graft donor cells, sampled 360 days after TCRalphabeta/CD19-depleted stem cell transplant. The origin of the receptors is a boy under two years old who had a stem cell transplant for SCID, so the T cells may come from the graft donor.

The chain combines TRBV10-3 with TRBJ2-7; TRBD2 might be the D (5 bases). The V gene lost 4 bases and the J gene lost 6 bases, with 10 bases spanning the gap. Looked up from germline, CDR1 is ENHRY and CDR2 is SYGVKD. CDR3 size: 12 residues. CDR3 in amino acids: CAISAGVGEQYF. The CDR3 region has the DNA TGTGCCATCAGTGCCGGGGTGGGCGAGCAGTACTTC.

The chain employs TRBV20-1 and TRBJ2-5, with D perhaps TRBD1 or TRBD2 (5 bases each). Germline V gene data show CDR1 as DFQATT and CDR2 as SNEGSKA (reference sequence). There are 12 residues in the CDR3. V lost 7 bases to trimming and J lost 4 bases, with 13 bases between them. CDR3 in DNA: TGCAGTGTAGGGGAGTCGGGAGAGACCCAGTACTTC. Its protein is CSVGESGETQYF.

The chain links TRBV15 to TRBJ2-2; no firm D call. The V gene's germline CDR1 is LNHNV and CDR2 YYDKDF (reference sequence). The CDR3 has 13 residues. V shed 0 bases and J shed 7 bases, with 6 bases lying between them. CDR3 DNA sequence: TGTGCCACCAGCAGAGACGGTATCGGGGAGCTGTTTTTT. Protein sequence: CATSRDGIGELFF.

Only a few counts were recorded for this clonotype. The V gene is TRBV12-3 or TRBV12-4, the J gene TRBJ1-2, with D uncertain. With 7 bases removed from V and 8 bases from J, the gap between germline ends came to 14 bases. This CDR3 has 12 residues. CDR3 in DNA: TGTGCCAGCACCACCTGGGGTTACGGCTACACCTTC. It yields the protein CASTTWGYGYTF.

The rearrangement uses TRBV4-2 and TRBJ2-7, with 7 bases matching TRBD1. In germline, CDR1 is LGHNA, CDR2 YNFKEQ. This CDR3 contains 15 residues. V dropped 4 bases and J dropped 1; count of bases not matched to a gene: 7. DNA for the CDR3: TGTGCCAGCAGCCGAGAACCGGGACAGTCCTACGAGCAGTACTTC. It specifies CASSREPGQSYEQYF.

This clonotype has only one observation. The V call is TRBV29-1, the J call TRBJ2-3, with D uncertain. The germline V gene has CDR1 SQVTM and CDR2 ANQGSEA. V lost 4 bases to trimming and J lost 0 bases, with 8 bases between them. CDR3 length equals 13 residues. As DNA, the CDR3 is TGCAGCGTTGGGCCTCCCAGCACAGATACGCAGTATTTT. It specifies CSVGPPSTDTQYF.

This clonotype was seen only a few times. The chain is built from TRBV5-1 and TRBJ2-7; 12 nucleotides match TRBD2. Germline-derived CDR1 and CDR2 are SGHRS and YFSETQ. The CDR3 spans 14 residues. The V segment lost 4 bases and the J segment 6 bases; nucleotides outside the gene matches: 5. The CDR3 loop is CASSQTSGGGEQYF. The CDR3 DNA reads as TGCGCCAGCAGCCAGACTAGCGGGGGAGGCGAGCAGTACTTC.

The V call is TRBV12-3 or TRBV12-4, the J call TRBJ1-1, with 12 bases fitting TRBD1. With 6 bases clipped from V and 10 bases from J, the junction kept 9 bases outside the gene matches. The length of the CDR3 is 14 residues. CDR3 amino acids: CASSPSGTGGRAFF. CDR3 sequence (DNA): TGTGCCAGCAGCCCAAGTGGGACAGGGGGCAGAGCTTTCTTT.

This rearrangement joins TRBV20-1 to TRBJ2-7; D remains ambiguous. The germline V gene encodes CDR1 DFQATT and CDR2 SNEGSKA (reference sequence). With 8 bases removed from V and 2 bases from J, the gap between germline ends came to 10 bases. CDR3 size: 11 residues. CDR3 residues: CSSASAYEQYF. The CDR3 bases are TGCAGTTCGGCCTCCGCCTACGAGCAGTACTTC.

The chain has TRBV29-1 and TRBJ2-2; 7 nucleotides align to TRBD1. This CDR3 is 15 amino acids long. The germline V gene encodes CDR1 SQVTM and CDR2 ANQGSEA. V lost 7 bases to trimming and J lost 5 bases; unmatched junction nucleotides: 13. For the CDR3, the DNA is TGCAGCGCTGGCCCCGGGACAGAGGATACCGGGGAGCTGTTTTTT. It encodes CSAGPGTEDTGELFF.

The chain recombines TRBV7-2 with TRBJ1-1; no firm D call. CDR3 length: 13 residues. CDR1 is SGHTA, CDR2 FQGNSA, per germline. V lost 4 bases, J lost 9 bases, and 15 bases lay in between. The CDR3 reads CASSSPRGGKAFF. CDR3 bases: TGTGCCAGCAGCTCGCCTAGAGGCGGAAAAGCTTTCTTT.

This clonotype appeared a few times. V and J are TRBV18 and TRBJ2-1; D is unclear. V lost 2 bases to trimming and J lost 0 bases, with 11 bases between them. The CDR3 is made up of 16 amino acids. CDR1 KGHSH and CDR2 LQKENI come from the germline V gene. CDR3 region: CASSPIMAPSYNEQFF. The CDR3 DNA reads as TGTGCCAGCTCACCAATCATGGCTCCCTCCTACAATGAGCAGTTCTTC.

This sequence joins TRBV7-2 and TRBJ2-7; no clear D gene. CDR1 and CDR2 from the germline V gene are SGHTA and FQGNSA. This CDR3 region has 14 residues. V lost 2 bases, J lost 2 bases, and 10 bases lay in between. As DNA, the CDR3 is TGTGCCAGCAGCTTAACTGGACGGGCCTACGAGCAGTACTTC. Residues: CASSLTGRAYEQYF.

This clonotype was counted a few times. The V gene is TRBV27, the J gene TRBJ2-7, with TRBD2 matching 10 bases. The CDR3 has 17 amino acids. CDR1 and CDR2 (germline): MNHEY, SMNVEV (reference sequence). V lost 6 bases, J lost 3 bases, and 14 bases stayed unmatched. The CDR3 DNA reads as TGTGCCAGCAGCCCGTCGGGACATGGACTAGCGGACTACGAGCAGTACTTC. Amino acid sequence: CASSPSGHGLADYEQYF.

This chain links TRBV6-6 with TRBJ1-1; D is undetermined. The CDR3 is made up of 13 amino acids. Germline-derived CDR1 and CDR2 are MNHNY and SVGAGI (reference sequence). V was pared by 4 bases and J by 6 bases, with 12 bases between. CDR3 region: CASSCSPYAEAFF. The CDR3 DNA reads TGTGCCAGCAGTTGCTCCCCGTACGCTGAAGCTTTCTTT.

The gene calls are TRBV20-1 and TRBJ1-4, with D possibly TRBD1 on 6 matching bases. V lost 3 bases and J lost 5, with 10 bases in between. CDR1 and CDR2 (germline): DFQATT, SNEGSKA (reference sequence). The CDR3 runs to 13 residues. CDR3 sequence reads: CSASPRGNEKLFF. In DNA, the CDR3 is TGCAGTGCTAGCCCCAGGGGAAATGAAAAACTGTTTTTT.

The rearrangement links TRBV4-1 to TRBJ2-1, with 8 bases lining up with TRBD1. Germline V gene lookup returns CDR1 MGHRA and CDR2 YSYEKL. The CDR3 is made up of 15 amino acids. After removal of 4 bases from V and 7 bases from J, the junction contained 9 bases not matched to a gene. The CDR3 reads CASSPDRASWNEQFF. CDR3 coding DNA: TGCGCCAGCAGCCCGGACAGGGCGTCGTGGAATGAGCAGTTCTTC.

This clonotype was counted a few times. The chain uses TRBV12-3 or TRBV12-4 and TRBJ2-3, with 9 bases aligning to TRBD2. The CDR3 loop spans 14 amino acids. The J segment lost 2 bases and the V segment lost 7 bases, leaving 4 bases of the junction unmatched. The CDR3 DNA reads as TGTGCCAGCAAGGTAGCGGGGGCCACAGATACGCAGTATTTT. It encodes CASKVAGATDTQYF.

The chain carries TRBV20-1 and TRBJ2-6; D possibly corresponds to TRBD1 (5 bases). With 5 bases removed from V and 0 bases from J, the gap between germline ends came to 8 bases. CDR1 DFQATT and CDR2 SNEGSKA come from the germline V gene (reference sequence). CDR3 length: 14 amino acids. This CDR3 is CSAEDTSGANVLTF. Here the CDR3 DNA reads TGCAGTGCTGAGGACACCTCTGGGGCCAACGTCCTGACTTTC.

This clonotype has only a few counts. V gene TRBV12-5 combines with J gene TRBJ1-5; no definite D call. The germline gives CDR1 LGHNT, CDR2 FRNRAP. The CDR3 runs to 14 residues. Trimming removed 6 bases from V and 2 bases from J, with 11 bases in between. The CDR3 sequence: CASGPTSGNQPQHF. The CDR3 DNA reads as TGTGCTAGTGGCCCTACATCGGGCAATCAGCCCCAGCATTTT.

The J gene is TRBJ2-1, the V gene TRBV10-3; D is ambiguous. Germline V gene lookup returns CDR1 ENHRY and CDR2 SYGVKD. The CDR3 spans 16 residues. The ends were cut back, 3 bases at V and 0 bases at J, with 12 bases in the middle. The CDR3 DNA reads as TGTGCCATCAGTGATTTAGAGGAGAGCTCCTACAATGAGCAGTTCTTC. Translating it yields CAISDLEESSYNEQFF.

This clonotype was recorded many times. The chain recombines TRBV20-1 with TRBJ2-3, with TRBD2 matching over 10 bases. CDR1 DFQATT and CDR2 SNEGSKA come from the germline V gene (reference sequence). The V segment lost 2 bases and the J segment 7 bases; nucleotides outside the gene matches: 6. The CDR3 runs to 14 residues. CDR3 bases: TGCAGTGCTAGAACTAGCGGGGTTTCAAATACGCAGTATTTT. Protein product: CSARTSGVSNTQYF.

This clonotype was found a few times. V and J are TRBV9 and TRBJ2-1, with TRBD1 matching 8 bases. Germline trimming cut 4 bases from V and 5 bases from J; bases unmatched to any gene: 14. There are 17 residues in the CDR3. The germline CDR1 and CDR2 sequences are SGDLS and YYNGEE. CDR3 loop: CASSLFIVTGQDNEQFF. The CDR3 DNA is TGTGCCAGCAGCCTCTTCATCGTGACGGGACAGGACAATGAGCAGTTCTTC.

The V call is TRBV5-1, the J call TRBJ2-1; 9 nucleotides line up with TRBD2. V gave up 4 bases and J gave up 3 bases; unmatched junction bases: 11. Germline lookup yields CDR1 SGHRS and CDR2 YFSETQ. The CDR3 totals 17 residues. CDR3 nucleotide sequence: TGCGCCAGCAGCCCCGGGGTAGCGGGGGACGGCTACAATGAGCAGTTCTTC. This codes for CASSPGVAGDGYNEQFF.

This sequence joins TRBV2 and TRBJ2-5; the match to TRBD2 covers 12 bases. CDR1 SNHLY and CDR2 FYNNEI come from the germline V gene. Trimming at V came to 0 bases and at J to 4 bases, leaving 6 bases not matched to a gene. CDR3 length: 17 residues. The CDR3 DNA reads TGTGCCAGCAGTGAAGCTCTTTTACTAGCGGGGGGAGAGACCCAGTACTTC. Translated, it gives CASSEALLLAGGETQYF.

The CDR3 is CASRHRGGYEQYF. The CDR3 DNA follows: TGCGCCAGCAGACACAGGGGAGGCTACGAGCAGTACTTC. The V call is TRBV5-1, the J call TRBJ2-7; tentative D call: TRBD1 (7 bases). Per the germline V gene, CDR1 is SGHRS and CDR2 is YFSETQ. The V end lost 5 bases, the J end lost 3 bases, and 12 bases lay between the germline ends. The CDR3 covers 13 residues.

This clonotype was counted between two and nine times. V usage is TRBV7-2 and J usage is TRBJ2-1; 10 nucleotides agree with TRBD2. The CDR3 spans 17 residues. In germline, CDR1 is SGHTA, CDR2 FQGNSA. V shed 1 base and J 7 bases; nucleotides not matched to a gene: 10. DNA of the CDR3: TGTGCCAGCAGCTTAGGTCCTTTACTAGCGGGGCATAATGAGCAGTTCTTC. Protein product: CASSLGPLLAGHNEQFF.

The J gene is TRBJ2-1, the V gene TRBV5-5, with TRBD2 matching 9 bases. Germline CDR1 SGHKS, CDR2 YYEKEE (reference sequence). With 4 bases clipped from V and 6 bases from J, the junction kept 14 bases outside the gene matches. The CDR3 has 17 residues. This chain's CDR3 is CASSPPLWAGGPNEQFF. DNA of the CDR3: TGTGCCAGCAGCCCCCCCCTCTGGGCGGGGGGGCCCAATGAGCAGTTCTTC.

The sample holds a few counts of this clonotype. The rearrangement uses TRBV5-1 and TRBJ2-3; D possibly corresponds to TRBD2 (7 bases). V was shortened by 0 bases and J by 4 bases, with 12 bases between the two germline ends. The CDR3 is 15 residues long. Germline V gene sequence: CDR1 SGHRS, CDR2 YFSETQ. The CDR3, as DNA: TGCGCCAGCAGCTTGGAGGGGGACTACCCAGATACGCAGTATTTT. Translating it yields CASSLEGDYPDTQYF.

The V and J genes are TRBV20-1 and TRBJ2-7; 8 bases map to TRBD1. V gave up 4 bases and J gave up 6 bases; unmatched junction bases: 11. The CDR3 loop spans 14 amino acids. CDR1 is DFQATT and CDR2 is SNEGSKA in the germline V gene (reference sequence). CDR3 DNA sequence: TGCAGTGCTACGACAGGGGTTATGTCGGGCGAGCAGTACTTC. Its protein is CSATTGVMSGEQYF.

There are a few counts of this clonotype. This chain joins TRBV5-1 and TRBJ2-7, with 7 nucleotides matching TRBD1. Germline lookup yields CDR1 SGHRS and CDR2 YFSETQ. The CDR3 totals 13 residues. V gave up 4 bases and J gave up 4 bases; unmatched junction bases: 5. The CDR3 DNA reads TGCGCCAGCAGCCTAACGACAGGGTACGAGCAGTACTTC. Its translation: CASSLTTGYEQYF.

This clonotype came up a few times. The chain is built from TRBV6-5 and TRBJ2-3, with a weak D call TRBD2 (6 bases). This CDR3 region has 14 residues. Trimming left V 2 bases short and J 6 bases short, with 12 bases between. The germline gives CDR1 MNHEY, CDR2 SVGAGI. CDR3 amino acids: CASSYRLESDTQYF. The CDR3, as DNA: TGTGCCAGCAGTTACCGACTAGAATCTGATACGCAGTATTTT.